A selection of T cell receptor beta chains follows, all from one sample in a study of blood T cell repertoires in COVID-19. Sequencing used immunoSEQ multiplex PCR; TCRdb keeps in-frame clones, though not all of them. The data show around 93,000 clones, around 90% seen once. Sequencing was done on a sample of peripheral blood. These receptors came from a man aged 80 or over with acute or convalescent COVID-19. Both conserved end residues are part of each CDR3. D genes are given only for firm matches. Only part of the rows carry a size: once, few, many, or a class if the clone is expanded.

V: TRBV5-1; D: TRBD1; J: TRBJ1-4; size: -; CDR3: CASSLTTGVNEKLFF; DNA: TGCGCCAGCAGCTTAACAACAGGGGTGAATGAAAAACTGTTTTTT
V: TRBV6-2/TRBV6-3; D: TRBD1; J: TRBJ1-6; size: -; CDR3: CASSVGQDRSPLHF; DNA: TGTGCCAGCAGCGTGGGACAGGACCGTTCACCCCTCCACTTT
V: TRBV28; D: -; J: TRBJ1-5; size: once; CDR3: CASSSTSLFFQPQHF; DNA: TGTGCCAGCAGTAGCACCTCCTTGTTTTTTCAGCCCCAGCATTTT
V: TRBV4-1; D: TRBD1; J: TRBJ1-1; size: -; CDR3: CASSLYRGRTEAFF; DNA: TGCGCCAGCAGCCTTTACAGGGGGCGAACTGAAGCTTTCTTT
V: TRBV7-9; D: TRBD1; J: TRBJ1-1; size: -; CDR3: CASSQQGRNTEAFF; DNA: TGTGCCAGCAGCCAACAGGGGCGAAACACTGAAGCTTTCTTT
V: TRBV18; D: TRBD1; J: TRBJ2-7; size: -; CDR3: CASSPKGQHEQYF; DNA: TGTGCCAGCTCACCAAAGGGACAGCACGAGCAGTACTTC
V: TRBV7-9; D: TRBD2; J: TRBJ2-5; size: -; CDR3: CASSVGLAVYQETQYF; DNA: TGTGCCAGCAGCGTCGGACTAGCGGTATACCAAGAGACCCAGTACTTC
V: TRBV19; D: -; J: TRBJ2-2; size: -; CDR3: CASMKRQKNTGELFF; DNA: TGTGCCAGTATGAAGCGACAGAAGAACACCGGGGAGCTGTTTTTT
V: TRBV19; D: TRBD1; J: TRBJ2-7; size: -; CDR3: CASSMGQGNGYEQYF; DNA: TGTGCCAGTAGTATGGGACAGGGTAATGGTTACGAGCAGTACTTC
V: TRBV5-1; D: -; J: TRBJ2-5; size: -; CDR3: CASSAGTFVETQYF; DNA: TGCGCCAGCAGCGCCGGGACTTTTGTGGAGACCCAGTACTTC